The TCR beta chain under discussion was sequenced for a study of neurological immune-mediated disorders. This clonotype came up many times. The CDR3 has 16 amino acids. Germline V gene lookup returns CDR1 SGHRS and CDR2 YFSETQ. J was trimmed by 2 bases and V by 2 bases; bases with no gene match: 8. Time point indicated: longitudinal time-point 3. Unsorted libraries used 2 million PBMCs kept at -80 degrees C. TCRdb fed the 5' RACE reads into MiXCR, producing one record per CDR3 protein. The repertoire holds about 81,000 distinct CDR3 sequences, with around 4.5% as singletons. This chain links TRBV5-1 with TRBJ2-5; TRBD2 agrees at 8 bases. Source material: PBMCs. This TCR derives from a woman aged 55-70 years with multiple sclerosis. CDR3 sequence: CASSFWGGGNQETQYF. The CDR3 nucleotides read TGCGCCAGCAGCTTTTGGGGCGGGGGGAATCAAGAGACCCAGTACTTC.